This entry features one T cell receptor (beta chain) sequence. Antigen specificity is unknown. The entry originates in a study of shared clonotypes between healthy human individuals. Study-level results: Represented diversity (both genetic and exposure-history) was limited by the small number of donors. Rarefaction showed that sequencing of sorted subsets was incomplete (despite large depth).

Under the authors' procedure: ImmunoSEQ only sent back junction sequences with no quality scores, so filtering was done differently. Method: immunoSEQ multiplex PCR; TCRdb's copy keeps in-frame clones and lacks some. V and J calls and clone size are copied from that table; D and trimming were computed from the DNA. Here the sample spans some 1,100,000 clones, around 82% being singletons. Division of CD4+ cells produced a CD45RA+ naive subset and a CD45RA-negative memory subset. The TCR originated in a man younger than 35 in good health. Some clones in this sample may be carry-over from other donors' samples. The source material was memory CD4+ T cells from PBMCs. The subset is: CD45RA-negative fraction.

CDR3 DNA: TGTGCCAGCAGTGGGACTAGCGGGAGGACAGATACGCAGTATTTT. Amino acids: CASSGTSGRTDTQYF. The V and J genes are TRBV27 and TRBJ2-3, with 15 bases fitting TRBD2. CDR3 length: 15 residues. Unmatched junction bases numbered 0, after V lost 5 bases and J lost 3 bases. Looked up from germline, CDR1 is MNHEY and CDR2 is SMNVEV (reference sequence).